The T cell receptor (beta chain) described here comes from a study of cytomegalovirus exposure and HLA in healthy donors (dated by TCRdb to 2017 to 2019). For the study in its entirety: In an earlier analysis of approximately 640 of the donors, under 300 Gb of sequence data and approximately 120 million unique TCR beta sequences from 150 million to 200 million T cells were reported. An early release that covered several hundred HLA-typed donors contained approximately 300 gigabases of sequencing data and tens of millions of unique TCR sequences. The genetic ancestry cluster associated with self-reported Caucasian donors included approximately 85% of the 398 genotyped donors. The study aimed to test whether cataloging public T cell receptors could reveal signatures of past pathogen exposure. The study used immunosequencing to profile the T cell repertoires of 666 subjects and linked those repertoires to cytomegalovirus serostatus. Along with the approximately 700-subject first cohort, a separate validation cohort of over a hundred different subjects was used. To predict cytomegalovirus infection status, the study combined high-throughput TCR immunosequencing, statistical association of individual TCRs with disease status, and machine learning. To study patterns of TCR occurrence, a later analysis re-analyzed previously published TCR beta repertoires from 600 to 750 donors and added high-resolution HLA genotyping. Rather than drawing on any new phenotypic data, the later analysis identified candidate immune exposures from TCR beta sequences and the way those sequences occurred across donors. An earlier analysis of 587 of the donors used high-throughput TCR beta sequencing to judge whether each TCR beta V gene segment behaved as functional or pseudogenic. Donor age, sex, ethnicity and CMV serostatus were compiled together with the repertoire data. A later genetic analysis took genome-wide SNP genotypes for about three fifths of the roughly 700 donors and used that subset as a discovery cohort. All discovery cohort repertoires had been generated using a single sequencing platform. Class I and class II HLA loci were covered by the typing at four-digit resolution. The number of donors typed differed by locus, with 629-630 for A, B, C, DRB1 and DQB1, roughly 550 for DQA1, about 610 for DPA1, and approximately 470 for DPB1. Roughly 5 DR-DQ haplotypes were handled as single units for association and clustering, since linkage in the cohort was strong. Across roughly 420 genotyped donors of the cohort, an average of roughly 230,000 unique TCR beta nucleotide sequences per donor were sequenced, and roughly 17% of those sequences were non-productive. Overall study outcomes, separate from this receptor: Presence/absence analyses assumed roughly uniform sequencing depth across donors, an assumption that may not hold. According to a later genetic analysis, donors in an Asian-associated ancestry cluster had fewer N-insertions in productive TCRs than the approximately 700-donor mean. In a later analysis, more than 15,000 TCR beta sequences were associated with specific HLA alleles at a false discovery rate of 0.05. Most TCR sequences were observed very rarely across donors, whereas some public TCRs were present in many individuals. In an earlier analysis of approximately 600 of the donors, most TCR beta V segments were observed in productive rearrangements about 90% or about 30% of the time, broadly matching IMGT annotations. In both the original and validation cohorts, the classifier was reported to diagnose cytomegalovirus status with high specificity and sensitivity. A cluster of highly shared sequence variants was judged likely to represent a technical artifact of the sequencing pipeline. In the study, 150 to 200 TCR beta chains were listed as associated with cytomegalovirus. Strong co-occurrence of HLA alleles, especially DR and DQ, made assigning TCR associations to individual alleles difficult. For the cohort, immune exposure information was limited to CMV serostatus. Linkage disequilibrium might explain the correlated functional status among segregating V segments, but an unknown experimental factor could not be ruled out. V-gene and J-gene trimming of TCR beta chains was associated with a missense DCLRE1C variant in a later genetic analysis, and the association was replicated in an independent cohort. The authors suggested that the approach could potentially be extended to other disease states and immunological phenotypes. Most CMV-associated TCR beta chains appeared to be HLA-restricted in a later analysis, and the HLA associations seemed to be driven largely by CMV exposure. Because the 87-base-pair reads could not distinguish some IMGT-functional V segments, including TRBV6-2 and TRBV6-3, those segments were excluded. According to a later analysis, TCR association rates differed among HLA loci, with DRB1 alleles showing the most associated TCRs and HLA-C alleles showing the fewest. Because some donors lacked HLA typing at each locus, the association tests relied only on the typed subset. Only TCR beta chains were sequenced in this cohort, and the absence of alpha or paired-chain data limited detectable features. A further reported finding was that TCR beta sequences accurately predicted the HLA-A and HLA-B alleles for most subjects in the first cohort. Compared with equally common non-associated chains, HLA-associated TCR beta chains in a later analysis were more clonally expanded and had lower generation probabilities. Several of the top co-occurrence clusters appeared to be linked to parvovirus B19, influenza, CMV and Epstein-Barr virus, according to a later analysis. Because counts were too low, seventeen rarely observed V segments, including chromosome 9 orphons, were left out of the earlier analysis of roughly 600 of the donors. In vitro tests confirmed that a few of the cytomegalovirus-associated TCR beta chains recognize cytomegalovirus antigens.

In total, 666 healthy bone marrow donors made up the cohort. All cohort members were sampled while nominally healthy, although unrecorded immune exposures were likely present. The donor tested CMV seropositive, placing the donor among the 289 seropositive members of the cohort. A peripheral blood sample was collected from each donor, and TCR beta sequencing was performed on peripheral blood mononuclear cells. Genomic DNA extraction from the blood cell samples was performed with the Qiagen DNeasy Blood Extraction Kit. A remark on this clone: What antigen it recognizes has not been identified. It has no much larger one-base neighbor in the sample; base qualities were not kept.

The CDR3 starts with the cysteine, ends with the phenylalanine, and has 15 residues. The sequence is cut down to CDR3 DNA, 45 bases in frame from base 1. V is pruned by 1 base and J by 1 base, leaving 3 bases of the junction without a gene match. CDR1 and CDR2, per the germline V gene, are SGHRS and YFSETQ. Library method: the immunoSEQ multiplex PCR assay. For the multiplex PCR, a mixture combining 60 forward primers for TCR Vbeta segments and 13 reverse primers for TCR Jbeta segments was used. The CDR3 region of rearranged TCR beta genes was amplified from genomic DNA with a multiplex PCR assay. The Illumina HiSeq System was used to sequence the amplified TCR beta libraries as 87-base-pair reads. In the authors' own workflow: A later analysis tallied 70 million to 100 million unique TCR beta chains across the 650 to 750 repertoires, and approximately 9.9 million of those chains were shared by two or more donors. A nearest-neighbor algorithm error-corrected the raw reads and collapsed the reads into unique sequences, merging closely related sequences to remove PCR and sequencing errors. Alignment of CDR3 sequences to IMGT reference sequences was used to assign V, D and J gene segments. For a sequence to be retained, a match of at least six nucleotides to both a V gene segment and a J gene segment was required. Rearrangements were called productive when the CDR3 lacked stop codons and stayed in frame with V and J; all others were non-productive. Following IMGT convention, CDR3 was defined as the stretch from the second conserved V-encoded cysteine up to the conserved J-encoded phenylalanine. The earlier analysis of about 500 of the donors excluded sequences that lacked an unambiguous match to a single V gene segment. An earlier analysis of a few hundred of the donors classified V segments as functional when productive rearrangements were above 56.7% and as segregating when the standard deviation between donors was above 5%. A statistical classification framework was built for diagnosing cytomegalovirus status from the catalog of TCR beta chain sequences. In a later analysis, TCR nucleotide sequences were compared against IMGT/GENE-DB human TR gene sequences so that V and J genes could be assigned. The TCRdist pipeline was used in a later analysis to assign CDR3 sequences and most-parsimonious VDJ recombination scenarios. A later analysis defined each TCR beta chain by its CDR3 amino acid sequence plus V-gene family, and excluded reads lacking a unique V-gene family. As a way to deal with suspected cross-contamination and a sequencing artifact, a later analysis dropped 450 to 600 nucleotide sequences that were highly shared and had low generation probability. A later analysis calculated a clonal expansion index for each public chain from normalized within-repertoire ranks of inferred template counts. In a later analysis, generation probabilities were computed using a VDJ recombination model fitted to out-of-frame rearrangements, and the results were checked against IGoR. Hypergeometric tests were used in a later analysis to score TCR-TCR, TCR-HLA and TCR-CMV co-occurrence, with a repertoire-size bias correction applied to the TCR pairs. In a later analysis, false discovery rates were estimated by permuting HLA or CMV assignments 20 times. In a later analysis, co-occurring TCRs were grouped using DBSCAN, and TCRdist sequence similarity was added for clustering within HLA-allele-positive subsets. Repertoires with fewer than 30,000 or more than 120,000 public chains, plus five repertoires with anomalous nucleotide sharing, were excluded from co-occurrence clustering. TCRdb mirrors the immuneACCESS table, restricted to in-frame sequences. Some clones are absent from its copies; in checked studies, under half trace to an unresolved V gene, and the reason for the others is unknown. V, J and clone size are taken as reported in that table, and D and trimming were inferred from the DNA itself. The sample profile shows tens of thousands of clones; approximately 55% of them were found once. More than 5% of the sample rests with the top ten.

Sequencing was done on a sample of PBMCs. The receptor comes from a woman between 40 and 50 years old in good health and CMV-seropositive. The sequence joins TRBV5-1 to TRBJ1-1; 8 bases in the junction line up with TRBD1. The CDR3 region: CASSLNRGTNTEAFF. The bases read TGCGCCAGCAGCTTGAACAGGGGGACGAACACTGAAGCTTTCTTT.